Following are 21 T cell receptor beta chains from one sample sequenced in a study of CD4 T cells in relation to SARS-CoV-2 and coronaviruses. Measured with immunoSEQ multiplex PCR; TCRdb has only the in-frame clones, and not every one. The sample lists around 18,000 clones, over 65% occurring once. CD4+ T cells from unexposed donors were obtained before the COVID-19 pandemic (2011-2018). CD4+ T cells were isolated from the cells after about ten days of culture. For these TCRs, the target antigens are not known. Material for sequencing was CD4+ T cells from PBMCs, cultured in vitro. These receptors came from a human donor in good health.

The gene calls are TRBV10-3 and TRBJ2-7, with D perhaps matching TRBD1 or TRBD2 (5 bases each). V was pared by 2 bases and J by 6 bases, with 8 bases between. Germline values: CDR1 ENHRY, CDR2 SYGVKD. The CDR3 contains 12 residues. The CDR3 spells CAISEGAGEQYF. CDR3 nucleotides: TGTGCCATCAGTGAGGGGGCGGGCGAGCAGTACTTC.

V and J are TRBV5-1 and TRBJ2-7; TRBD2 matches 12 bases. The CDR3 sequence is 14 residues long. Per germline, CDR1 SGHRS and CDR2 YFSETQ. Trimming cost V 4 bases and J 7 bases; bases outside gene matches: 6. The DNA of the CDR3 is TGCGCCAGCAGCAACGGACTAGCGGGATTGGAGCAGTACTTC. Protein product: CASSNGLAGLEQYF.

This clone was picked up a small number of times. The J gene is TRBJ2-7, the V gene TRBV5-1; 7 nucleotides agree with TRBD2. The CDR3 has 13 residues. V gave up 1 base and J gave up 4 bases; unmatched junction bases: 2. Germline CDR1 SGHRS, CDR2 YFSETQ. The chain's CDR3 is CASSLPGRYEQYF. Written as DNA, the CDR3 is TGCGCCAGCAGCTTGCCCGGGAGGTACGAGCAGTACTTC.

In this sample, this clone is medium-sized. The V and J genes are TRBV11-2 and TRBJ2-1; 11 positions match TRBD2. Germline CDR1 reads SGHAT; CDR2 reads FQNNGV. The CDR3 covers 15 residues. V gave up 5 bases and J gave up 8 bases; unmatched junction bases: 8. The CDR3: CASSGTSGGPYEQFF. CDR3 DNA sequence: TGTGCCAGCAGCGGCACTAGCGGGGGCCCCTATGAGCAGTTCTTC.

Here the CDR3 DNA reads TGTGCCAGTAGTGCTGGGGACGGACCCTATGGCTACACCTTC. Protein: CASSAGDGPYGYTF. The rearrangement joins TRBV19 to TRBJ1-2; a possible D gene is TRBD1 (5 bases). The CDR3 length is 14 residues. V was cut by 5 bases and J by 4 bases, with 14 bases left in between. CDR1 is LNHDA and CDR2 is SQIVND in the germline V gene (reference sequence).

In this sample, this clone is medium-sized. This chain connects TRBV14 to TRBJ2-3, with TRBD2 matching over 12 bases. This CDR3 is 15 amino acids long. Germline loops: CDR1 SGHDN, CDR2 FVKESK. V gave up 0 bases and J gave up 10 bases; unmatched junction bases: 5. This chain's CDR3 is CASSQDSLAGGSQYF. In DNA form, the CDR3 reads TGTGCCAGCAGCCAAGATTCGCTAGCGGGAGGGTCGCAGTATTTT.

This chain joins TRBV4-2 and TRBJ1-3; D call uncertain. Germline CDR1 and CDR2: LGHNA and YNFKEQ. The CDR3 is 15 amino acids. V shed 4 bases and J shed 4 bases, with 14 bases lying between them. The CDR3 protein is CASSLNTGWGNTIYF. In DNA form, the CDR3 reads TGTGCCAGCAGCCTAAACACGGGGTGGGGAAACACCATATATTTT.

CDR3 bases: TGTGCCAGCAGTGAACTGGGACAGGGGCTTTACAATGAGCAGTTCTTC. Its translation is CASSELGQGLYNEQFF. The chain carries TRBV6-1 and TRBJ2-1; TRBD1 agrees at 10 bases. The CDR3 spans 16 residues. Germline trimming cut 2 bases from V and 4 bases from J; bases unmatched to any gene: 5. Germline V gene data show CDR1 as MNHNS and CDR2 as SASEGT.

The chain has TRBV20-1 and TRBJ1-1; D uncertain. Germline loops: CDR1 DFQATT, CDR2 SNEGSKA (reference sequence). V was trimmed by 3 bases and J by 11 bases, leaving 16 bases between them. The CDR3 is 12 residues long. CDR3 sequence reads: CSASPGEEWAFF. As DNA, the CDR3 is TGCAGTGCTAGTCCTGGGGAGGAGTGGGCTTTCTTT.

CDR3 protein: CASSPVPGTGGREQYF. CDR3 bases: TGCGCCAGCAGCCCCGTTCCCGGGACAGGGGGCCGCGAGCAGTACTTC. This chain uses TRBV5-1 with TRBJ2-7, with 12 positions matching TRBD1. This CDR3 is built from 16 residues. V lost 4 bases to trimming and J lost 6 bases; unmatched junction nucleotides: 11. Germline CDR1 is SGHRS and CDR2 is YFSETQ.

The chain has TRBV5-1 and TRBJ2-3, with TRBD2 matching over 12 bases. CDR1 is SGHRS, CDR2 YFSETQ, per germline. The CDR3 extends over 16 amino acids. V lost 0 bases, J lost 8 bases, and 7 bases stayed unmatched. Here the CDR3 reads CASSLGLAGVDGTQYF. The CDR3 nucleotides are TGCGCCAGCAGCTTGGGACTAGCGGGAGTCGACGGTACGCAGTATTTT.

This chain links TRBV27 with TRBJ2-7; D is unresolved. CDR1 and CDR2 from the germline V gene are MNHEY and SMNVEV (reference sequence). This CDR3 has 14 residues. The V end lost 6 bases, the J end lost 5 bases, and 17 bases lay between the germline ends. The CDR3 nucleotides read TGTGCCAGCAGGGAACCAGGCCCGCGCCACGAGCAGTACTTC. It translates to CASREPGPRHEQYF.

Written as DNA, the CDR3 is TGTGCCAGCAGCCACCGGGGAGCGCTCTCCTACAATGAGCAGTTCTTC. Translation: CASSHRGALSYNEQFF. The genes are TRBV3-1 (or the pseudogene TRBV3-2) and TRBJ2-1, with D possibly matching TRBD2 (5 bases). The germline gives CDR1 LGHDT, CDR2 YNNKEL (reference sequence). V shed 3 bases and J shed 0 bases, with 12 bases lying between them. The CDR3 consists of 16 residues.

This clone was seen a handful of times. This chain uses TRBV11-3 with TRBJ2-1, with TRBD2 matching 7 bases. Germline V gives CDR1 SGHNT, CDR2 YENEEA. Trimming removed 1 base from V and 6 bases from J; junction bases left unmatched: 6. CDR3 size: 15 residues. CDR3 sequence reads: CASSLGATSSNEQFF. CDR3 DNA: TGTGCCAGCAGCTTAGGAGCGACTAGCAGCAATGAGCAGTTCTTC.

The chain recombines TRBV19 with TRBJ1-2; possible D gene TRBD1, 6 bases. Trimming pared 7 bases from V and 4 bases from J, leaving 16 bases between. Germline CDR1 and CDR2: LNHDA and SQIVND (reference sequence). The CDR3 length is 14 residues. CDR3 bases: TGTGCCAGTACCCCAACAGGGTCTACCTATGGCTACACCTTC. Translating it yields CASTPTGSTYGYTF.

CDR3 sequence reads: CSVEGVWNTEAFF. CDR3 DNA: TGCAGCGTTGAGGGCGTTTGGAACACTGAAGCTTTCTTT. This rearrangement joins TRBV29-1 to TRBJ1-1; D is unclear. This CDR3 comprises 13 residues. Trimming left V 3 bases short and J 1 base short, with 9 bases between. Germline V CDR1 and CDR2: SQVTM, ANQGSEA. Filled out from reference TRBV29-1 and TRBJ1-1, the complete variable domain reads SAVISQKPSRDICQRGTSLTIQCQVDSQVTMMFWYRQQPGQSLTLIATANQGSEATYESGFVIDKFPISRPNLTFSTLTVSNMSPEDSSIYLCSVEGVWNTEAFFGQGTRLTVV.

This clone was detected only a few times. V is TRBV2 and J is TRBJ1-6, with 11 bases aligning to TRBD1. V gave up 6 bases and J gave up 10 bases; unmatched junction bases: 5. Per the germline V gene, CDR1 is SNHLY and CDR2 is FYNNEI. The CDR3 runs 14 residues. In nucleotides, the CDR3 is TGTGCCAGCAGGGGGACAGGGGGACGGTCACCCCTCCACTTT. This translates into CASRGTGGRSPLHF. The full variable domain, its missing parts supplied by reference TRBV2 and TRBJ1-6, is EPEVTQTPSHQVTQMGQEVILRCVPISNHLYFYWYRQILGQKVEFLVSFYNNEISEKSEIFDDQFSVERPDGSNFTLKIRSTKLEDSAMYFCASRGTGGRSPLHFGNGTRLTVT.

CDR3 nucleotides: TGTGCCTGGAGTGAATCCGGGGCGAGTACTGAAAAACTGTTTTTT. This sequence encodes CAWSESGASTEKLFF. The chain is built from TRBV30 and TRBJ1-4; possibly TRBD1 for D (5 bases). Trimming cost V 1 base and J 7 bases, with 16 bases left between them. The CDR3 has 15 amino acids. Germline-derived CDR1 and CDR2 are GTSNPN and SVGIG (reference sequence). Using reference TRBV30 and TRBJ1-4 for the parts outside the CDR3, the full variable domain is SQTIHQWPATLVQPVGSPLSLECTVEGTSNPNLYWYRQAAGRGLQLLFYSVGIGQISSEVPQNLSASRPQDRQFILSSKKLLLSDSGFYLCAWSESGASTEKLFFGSGTQLSVL.

This clone was seen just once. V is TRBV28 and J is TRBJ1-5, with D possibly being TRBD1 (6 bases). Germline-derived CDR1 and CDR2 are MDHEN and SYDVKM. Trimming stripped 6 bases from V and 2 bases from J, with 17 bases between. The CDR3 is 16 residues long. CDR3 bases: TGTGCCAGCAGGGAAGGGGGGCGTATGGGCAATCAGCCCCAGCATTTT. This translates into CASREGGRMGNQPQHF.

This chain uses TRBV7-9 with TRBJ1-1; 9 positions match TRBD1. Germline values: CDR1 SEHNR, CDR2 FQNEAQ (reference sequence). This CDR3 contains 14 residues. The J segment lost 1 base and the V segment lost 4 bases, leaving 1 base of the junction unmatched. The CDR3 bases are TGTGCCAGCAGCTCACAGGGGGCGAACACTGAAGCTTTCTTT. This sequence encodes CASSSQGANTEAFF.

The V call is TRBV6-4, the J call TRBJ2-1; the D is unclear. Germline V gene data show CDR1 as MRHNA and CDR2 as SNTAGT. V shed 0 bases and J shed 9 bases, with 9 bases lying between them. This CDR3 comprises 13 residues. The CDR3 bases are TGTGCCAGCAGTGACTCCCGGGTTACTGAGCAGTTCTTC. Amino acids: CASSDSRVTEQFF.